This is a list of T cell receptor beta chains from one sample in a study of cytomegalovirus exposure and HLA in healthy donors. Clones were sequenced by immunoSEQ multiplex PCR, and TCRdb holds only the in-frame ones, with some missing. This sample has about 120,000 clones, with just under 75% found just once. The sample comprised PBMCs. The receptors here all came from a human donor in good health. Both conserved end residues are trimmed from each CDR3.

j_gene: TRBJ1-2; v_gene: TRBV30; CDR3aa: AWSPPGGGLGYT
j_gene: TRBJ2-3; v_gene: TRBV5-4; CDR3aa: ASSLAPSGGSDTQY
j_gene: TRBJ2-7; v_gene: TRBV20-1; CDR3aa: SAGTRAEQY
j_gene: TRBJ2-1; v_gene: TRBV7-2; CDR3aa: ASSLAGARYDEQF
j_gene: TRBJ1-2; v_gene: TRBV19; CDR3aa: ASSNARTANYGYT
j_gene: TRBJ2-1; v_gene: TRBV7-9; CDR3aa: ASSLDNEQF
j_gene: TRBJ2-3; v_gene: TRBV27; CDR3aa: ASSNRLAAVTDTQY
j_gene: TRBJ2-7; v_gene: TRBV29-1; CDR3aa: SVGLLAGFSYEQY
j_gene: TRBJ2-1; v_gene: TRBV6-5; CDR3aa: ASSYSTGERYEQF
j_gene: TRBJ2-3; v_gene: TRBV19; CDR3aa: AGWVGTSGNPTQY
j_gene: TRBJ2-7; v_gene: TRBV12-5; CDR3aa: ASGLGPGSGDEQY
j_gene: TRBJ2-5; v_gene: TRBV7-7; CDR3aa: ASSLRGSRAETQY
j_gene: TRBJ1-6; v_gene: TRBV6-1; CDR3aa: ASAPGSQPLH